A selection of T cell receptor beta chains follows, all from one sample in a study of blood T cell repertoires in COVID-19. Profiling relied on immunoSEQ multiplex PCR, and the TCRdb table lists in-frame clones only, not all of them. The sample contains 40,000 or so clones, around 82% of which appear only once. The source material was peripheral blood. These receptors were collected from a human donor in a cohort sampled during active COVID-19. CDR3s include the opening cysteine and the closing phenylalanine or tryptophan.

v_gene: TRBV6-5; CDR3aa: CASTLLRGDRDGYTF
v_gene: TRBV19; CDR3aa: CASRLYPGGTYEQYF
v_gene: TRBV29-1; CDR3aa: CSVGGDLQREQYF
v_gene: TRBV7-6; CDR3aa: CASSPLSSGGANRVEQFF
v_gene: TRBV6-5; CDR3aa: CASSQGGVYQETQYF
v_gene: TRBV10-3; CDR3aa: CAISDRDNQPQHF
v_gene: TRBV28; CDR3aa: CASSGPGQGFEAFF
v_gene: TRBV5-5; CDR3aa: CASSADRAGRETQYF
v_gene: TRBV7-9; CDR3aa: CASSLTPEDYTF
v_gene: TRBV6-1; CDR3aa: CASSEAQGAYGYTF
v_gene: TRBV5-6; CDR3aa: CASSSKSTGPYGYTF
v_gene: TRBV5-1; CDR3aa: CASSPTGTGGLDQPQHF
v_gene: TRBV19; CDR3aa: CASSPTDRGNTGELFF
v_gene: TRBV7-2; CDR3aa: CASSPARELDIQYF
v_gene: TRBV6-2/TRBV6-3; CDR3aa: CASSLVAGNSPLHF
v_gene: TRBV5-1; CDR3aa: CASSRGGVDAYEQYF
v_gene: TRBV7-2; CDR3aa: CASSLGQGPSYEQYF
v_gene: TRBV7-2; CDR3aa: CAGGGDSGNSPLHF
v_gene: TRBV4-3; CDR3aa: CASSQGISGGYEQYF
v_gene: TRBV10-3; CDR3aa: CAIGEDQGSLGAKNIQYF
v_gene: TRBV28; CDR3aa: CASRDRDTRQETQYF
v_gene: TRBV28; CDR3aa: CASRARGLGNSPLHF
v_gene: TRBV25-1; CDR3aa: CASSDGQGRNQPQHF
v_gene: TRBV3-1/TRBV3-2; CDR3aa: CASSWSWGTKNIQYF